The entry below gives a single T cell receptor (beta chain) sequence along with its context. The table came from immunoSEQ multiplex PCR; TCRdb's copy has only in-frame clones and leaves some out. This sample has about 28,000 clones; 91% occur once, and the top ten carry approximately 12%. Per the germline V gene, CDR1 is LNHDA and CDR2 is SQIVND (reference sequence). Trimming took 6 bases from V and 2 from J; bases not matched to a gene: 11. This CDR3 spans 18 amino acids. These data originate in a study of control samples from healthy donors and cancer patients. This TCR came from a man in his fifties with lung cancer. Material for sequencing was PBMCs. The genes are TRBV19 and TRBJ2-6; 9 positions agree with TRBD1. The CDR3 protein is CASRPPGTGTAGANVLTF. CDR3 DNA sequence: TGTGCCAGTAGGCCCCCCGGGACAGGGACGGCTGGGGCCAACGTCCTGACTTTC.